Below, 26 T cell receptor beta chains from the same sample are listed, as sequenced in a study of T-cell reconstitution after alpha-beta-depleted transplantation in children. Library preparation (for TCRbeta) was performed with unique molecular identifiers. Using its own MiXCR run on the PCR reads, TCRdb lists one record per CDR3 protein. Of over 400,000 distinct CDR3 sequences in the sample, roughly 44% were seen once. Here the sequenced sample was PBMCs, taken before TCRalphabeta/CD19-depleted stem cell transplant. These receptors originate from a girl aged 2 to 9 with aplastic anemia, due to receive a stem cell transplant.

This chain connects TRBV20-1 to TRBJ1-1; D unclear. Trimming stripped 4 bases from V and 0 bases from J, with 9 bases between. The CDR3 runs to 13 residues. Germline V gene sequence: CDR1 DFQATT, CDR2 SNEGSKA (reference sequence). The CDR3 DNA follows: TGCAGTGCTAAGGTACAACTGAACACTGAAGCTTTCTTT. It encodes CSAKVQLNTEAFF.

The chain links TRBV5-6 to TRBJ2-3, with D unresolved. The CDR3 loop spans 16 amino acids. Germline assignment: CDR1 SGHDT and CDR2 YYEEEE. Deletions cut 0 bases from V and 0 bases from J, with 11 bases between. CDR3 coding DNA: TGTGCCAGCAGCTTGGGGCTGGGCCGAAGCACAGATACGCAGTATTTT. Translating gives CASSLGLGRSTDTQYF.

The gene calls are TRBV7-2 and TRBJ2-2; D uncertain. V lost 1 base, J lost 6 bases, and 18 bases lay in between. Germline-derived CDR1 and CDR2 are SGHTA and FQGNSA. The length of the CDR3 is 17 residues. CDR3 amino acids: CASSLDLKSRFPGELFF. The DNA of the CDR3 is TGTGCCAGCAGCTTAGATTTGAAGTCCCGTTTCCCCGGGGAGCTGTTTTTT.

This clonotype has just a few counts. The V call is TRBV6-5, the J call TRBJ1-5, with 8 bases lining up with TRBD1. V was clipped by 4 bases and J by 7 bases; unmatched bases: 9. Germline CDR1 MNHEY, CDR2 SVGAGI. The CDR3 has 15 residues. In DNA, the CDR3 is TGTGCCAGCAGTTCTACAGGACAGGGTTACCAGCCCCAGCATTTT. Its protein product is CASSSTGQGYQPQHF.

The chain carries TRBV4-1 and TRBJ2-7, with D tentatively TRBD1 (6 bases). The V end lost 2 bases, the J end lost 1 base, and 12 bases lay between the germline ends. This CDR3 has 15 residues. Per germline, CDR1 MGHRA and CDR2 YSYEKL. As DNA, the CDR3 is TGCGCCAGCAGCCAAACACCGGGACAATCCTACGAGCAGTACTTC. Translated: CASSQTPGQSYEQYF.

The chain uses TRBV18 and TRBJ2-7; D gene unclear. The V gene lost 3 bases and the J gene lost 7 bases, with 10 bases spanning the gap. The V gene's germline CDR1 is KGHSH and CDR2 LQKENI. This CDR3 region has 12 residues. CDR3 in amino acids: CASSPTVGEQYF. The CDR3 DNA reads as TGTGCCAGCTCACCGACGGTGGGGGAGCAGTACTTC.

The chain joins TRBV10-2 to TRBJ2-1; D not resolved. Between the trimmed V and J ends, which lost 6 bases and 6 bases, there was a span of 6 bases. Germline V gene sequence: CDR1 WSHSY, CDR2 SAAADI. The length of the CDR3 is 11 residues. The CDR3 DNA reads TGCGCCAGCAGAGACCTCAATGAGCAGTTCTTC. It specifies CASRDLNEQFF.

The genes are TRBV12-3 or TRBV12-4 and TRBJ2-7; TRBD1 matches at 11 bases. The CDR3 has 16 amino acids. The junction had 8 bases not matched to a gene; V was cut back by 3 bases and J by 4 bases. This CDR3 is CASSFGRDRGRYEQYF. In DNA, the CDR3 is TGTGCCAGCAGTTTCGGGCGGGACAGGGGGAGGTACGAGCAGTACTTC.

This CDR3 is CASSYLAEVSYEQYF. DNA of the CDR3: TGCGCCAGCAGCTACCTAGCGGAGGTCTCCTACGAGCAGTACTTC. The V gene is TRBV4-1, the J gene TRBJ2-7; TRBD2 matches at 7 bases. There are 15 residues in the CDR3. CDR1 and CDR2 (germline): MGHRA, YSYEKL. V shed 5 bases and J 0 bases; nucleotides not matched to a gene: 7.

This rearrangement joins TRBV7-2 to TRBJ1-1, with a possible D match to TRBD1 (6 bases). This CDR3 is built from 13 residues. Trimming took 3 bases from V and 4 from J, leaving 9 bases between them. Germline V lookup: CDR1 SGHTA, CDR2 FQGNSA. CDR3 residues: CASSFGQSTEAFF. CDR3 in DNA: TGTGCCAGCAGCTTTGGACAGAGCACTGAAGCTTTCTTT.

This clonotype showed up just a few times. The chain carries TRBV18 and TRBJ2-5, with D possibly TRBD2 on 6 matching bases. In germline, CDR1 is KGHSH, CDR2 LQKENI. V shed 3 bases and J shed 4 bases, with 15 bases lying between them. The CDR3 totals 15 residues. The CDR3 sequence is CASSPSPTSRETQYF. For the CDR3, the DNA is TGTGCCAGCTCACCCTCCCCGACTAGTCGAGAGACCCAGTACTTC.

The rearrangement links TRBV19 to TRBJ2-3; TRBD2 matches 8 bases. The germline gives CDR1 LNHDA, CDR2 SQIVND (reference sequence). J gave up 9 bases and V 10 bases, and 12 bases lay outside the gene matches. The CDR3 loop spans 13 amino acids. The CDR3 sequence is CATSPGLDRTQYF. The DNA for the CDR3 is TGTGCCACCTCGCCGGGACTAGATCGCACGCAGTATTTT.

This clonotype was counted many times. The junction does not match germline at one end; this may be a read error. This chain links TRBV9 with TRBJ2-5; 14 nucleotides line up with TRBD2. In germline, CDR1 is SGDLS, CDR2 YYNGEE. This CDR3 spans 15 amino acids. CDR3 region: CASSGGLAGVETQYF. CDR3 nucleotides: TGCGCCAGCAGCGGGGGACTAGCGGGAGTGGAGACCCAGTACTTC.

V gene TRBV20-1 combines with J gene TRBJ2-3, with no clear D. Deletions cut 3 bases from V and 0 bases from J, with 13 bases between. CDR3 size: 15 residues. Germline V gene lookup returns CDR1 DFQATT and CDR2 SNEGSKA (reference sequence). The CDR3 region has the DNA TGCAGTGCTAGGGCTACTTTGAGTAGCACAGATACGCAGTATTTT. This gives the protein CSARATLSSTDTQYF.

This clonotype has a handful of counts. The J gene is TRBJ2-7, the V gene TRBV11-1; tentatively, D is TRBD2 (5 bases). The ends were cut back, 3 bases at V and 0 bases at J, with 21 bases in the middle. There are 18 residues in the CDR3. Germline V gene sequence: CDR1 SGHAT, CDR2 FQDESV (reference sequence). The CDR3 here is CASSFFPGEGGSSYEQYF. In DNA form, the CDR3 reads TGTGCCAGCAGCTTCTTTCCGGGCGAGGGCGGAAGCTCCTACGAGCAGTACTTC.

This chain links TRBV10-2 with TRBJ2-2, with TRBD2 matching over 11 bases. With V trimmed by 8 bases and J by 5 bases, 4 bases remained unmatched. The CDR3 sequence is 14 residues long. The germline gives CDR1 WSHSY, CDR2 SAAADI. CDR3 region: CASRGLADTGELFF. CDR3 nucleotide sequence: TGCGCCAGCCGGGGACTAGCGGATACCGGGGAGCTGTTTTTT.

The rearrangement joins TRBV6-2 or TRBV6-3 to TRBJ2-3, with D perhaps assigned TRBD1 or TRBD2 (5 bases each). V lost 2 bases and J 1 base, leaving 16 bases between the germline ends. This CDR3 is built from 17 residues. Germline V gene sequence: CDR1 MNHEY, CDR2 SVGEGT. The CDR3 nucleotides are TGTGCCAGCAGTTACCGGGGACCCAAGAAAGGCACAGATACGCAGTATTTT. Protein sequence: CASSYRGPKKGTDTQYF.

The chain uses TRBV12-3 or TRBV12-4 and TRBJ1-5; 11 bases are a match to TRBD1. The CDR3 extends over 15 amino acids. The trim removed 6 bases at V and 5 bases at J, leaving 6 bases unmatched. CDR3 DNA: TGTGCCAGCAGCCATGGACAGGGGGCCCATCAGCCCCAGCATTTT. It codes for CASSHGQGAHQPQHF.

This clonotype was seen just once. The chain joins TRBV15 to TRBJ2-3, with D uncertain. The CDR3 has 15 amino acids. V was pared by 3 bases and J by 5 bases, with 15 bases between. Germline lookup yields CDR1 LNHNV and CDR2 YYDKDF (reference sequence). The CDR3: CATSSHAKDGDTQYF. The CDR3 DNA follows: TGTGCCACCAGCAGTCACGCAAAGGATGGAGATACGCAGTATTTT.

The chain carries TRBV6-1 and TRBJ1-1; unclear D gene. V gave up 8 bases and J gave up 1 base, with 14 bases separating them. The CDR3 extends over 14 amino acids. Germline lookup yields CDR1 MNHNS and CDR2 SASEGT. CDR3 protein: CASGLPNPNTEAFF. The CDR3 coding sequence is TGTGCCAGCGGACTACCTAACCCGAACACTGAAGCTTTCTTT.

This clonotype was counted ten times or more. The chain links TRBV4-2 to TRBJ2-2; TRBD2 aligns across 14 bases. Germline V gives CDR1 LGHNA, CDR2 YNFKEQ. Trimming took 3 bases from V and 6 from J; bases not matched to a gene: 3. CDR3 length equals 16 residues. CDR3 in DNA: TGTGCCAGCAGCCACCGACTAGCGGGAGGGCCCGGGGAGCTGTTTTTT. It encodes CASSHRLAGGPGELFF.

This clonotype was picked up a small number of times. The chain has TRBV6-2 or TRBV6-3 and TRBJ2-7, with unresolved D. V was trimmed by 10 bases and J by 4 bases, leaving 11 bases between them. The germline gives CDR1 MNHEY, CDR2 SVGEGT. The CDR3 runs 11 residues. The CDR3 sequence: CATKTGYEQYF. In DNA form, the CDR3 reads TGTGCCACCAAGACGGGTTACGAGCAGTACTTC.

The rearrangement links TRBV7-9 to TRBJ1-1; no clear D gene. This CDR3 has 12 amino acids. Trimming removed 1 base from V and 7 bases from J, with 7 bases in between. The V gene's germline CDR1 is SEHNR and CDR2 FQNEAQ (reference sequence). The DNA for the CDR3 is TGTGCCAGCAGCTTAGATGTGAATGAAGCTTTCTTT. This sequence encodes CASSLDVNEAFF. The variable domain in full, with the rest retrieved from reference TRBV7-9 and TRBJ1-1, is DTGVSQNPRHKITKRGQNVTFRCDPISEHNRLYWYRQTLGQGPEFLTYFQNEAQLEKSRLLSDRFSAERPKGSFSTLEIQRTEQGDSAMYLCASSLDVNEAFFGQGTRLTVV.

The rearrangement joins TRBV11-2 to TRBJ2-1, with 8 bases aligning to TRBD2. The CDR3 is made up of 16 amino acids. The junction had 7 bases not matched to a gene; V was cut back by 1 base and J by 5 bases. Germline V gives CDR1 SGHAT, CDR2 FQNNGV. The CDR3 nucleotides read TGTGCCAGCAGCTTAGGTGCACTAGCGGTTCACAATGAGCAGTTCTTC. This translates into CASSLGALAVHNEQFF.

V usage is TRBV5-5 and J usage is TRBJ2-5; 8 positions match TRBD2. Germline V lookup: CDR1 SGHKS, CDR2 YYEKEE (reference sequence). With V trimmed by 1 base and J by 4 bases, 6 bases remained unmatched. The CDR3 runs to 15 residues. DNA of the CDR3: TGTGCCAGCAGCTTGCCGGCGGGGGGCGCAGAGACCCAGTACTTC. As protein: CASSLPAGGAETQYF.

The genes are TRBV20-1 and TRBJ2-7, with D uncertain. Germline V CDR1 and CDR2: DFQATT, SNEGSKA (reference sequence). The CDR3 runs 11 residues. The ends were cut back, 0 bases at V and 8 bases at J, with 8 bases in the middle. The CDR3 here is CSAREVTKQYF. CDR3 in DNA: TGCAGTGCTAGAGAAGTAACTAAGCAGTACTTC.